The rows below give T cell receptor beta chains drawn from one sample of a study of blood T cell repertoires in COVID-19. Sequencing was performed with immunoSEQ multiplex PCR; in TCRdb, only in-frame clones are kept and a portion is missing. The sample includes 200,000 to 250,000 clones, about 79% of them seen just once. The sample consisted of PBMCs or T cells enriched from blood (not recorded which). The receptor set was obtained from a woman in her sixties who had recovered from COVID-19. The CDR3 runs from the conserved cysteine through the conserved F or W. The order of the fields is clone size, V gene, J gene, D gene, CDR3 DNA, CDR3 protein. A D gene is named only where the DNA matches it firmly. The listing skips clone size in some rows; elsewhere it reads once, few, many or a size class.

abundance: few
v_gene: TRBV5-1
j_gene: TRBJ1-4
d_gene: -
CDR3nt: TGCGCCAGCAGCGCCGCAGATTCAACTAATGAAAAACTGTTTTTT
CDR3aa: CASSAADSTNEKLFF

abundance: -
v_gene: TRBV7-6
j_gene: TRBJ1-6
d_gene: -
CDR3nt: TGTGCCAGCAGCTTAGACCGGGATAATTCACCCCTCCACTTT
CDR3aa: CASSLDRDNSPLHF

abundance: few
v_gene: TRBV5-1
j_gene: TRBJ1-1
d_gene: -
CDR3nt: TGCGCCAGCAGCTTCAACGAGCCGATCGAAGCTTTCTTT
CDR3aa: CASSFNEPIEAFF

abundance: -
v_gene: TRBV7-9
j_gene: TRBJ2-1
d_gene: -
CDR3nt: TGTGCCAGCAGTAACAGGGCCGATGAGCAGTTCTTC
CDR3aa: CASSNRADEQFF

abundance: -
v_gene: TRBV19
j_gene: TRBJ1-4
d_gene: TRBD1
CDR3nt: TGTGCCAGTAAAGGAGGACAGGAAAATGAAAAACTGTTTTTT
CDR3aa: CASKGGQENEKLFF

abundance: -
v_gene: TRBV19
j_gene: TRBJ1-1
d_gene: -
CDR3nt: TGTGCCAGTAGTATAGGGCAGGTGAACACTGAAGCTTTCTTT
CDR3aa: CASSIGQVNTEAFF

abundance: -
v_gene: TRBV5-5
j_gene: TRBJ1-1
d_gene: TRBD1
CDR3nt: TGTGCCAGCAGCTTTAACAGGGGTGGTCACACTGAAGCTTTCTTT
CDR3aa: CASSFNRGGHTEAFF

abundance: -
v_gene: TRBV2
j_gene: TRBJ1-2
d_gene: -
CDR3nt: TGTGCCACCATACGCGGACAGCCTAACTATGGCTACACCTTC
CDR3aa: CATIRGQPNYGYTF

abundance: -
v_gene: TRBV3-1/TRBV3-2
j_gene: TRBJ1-2
d_gene: -
CDR3nt: TGTGCCAGCAGCCAACAATCAGGAGGGACCCATGGCTACACCTTC
CDR3aa: CASSQQSGGTHGYTF

abundance: -
v_gene: TRBV29-1
j_gene: TRBJ2-1
d_gene: -
CDR3nt: TGCAGCGTTGAAAGGGAATTAAAAAATCGGGGGTCCTACAATGAGCAGTTCTTC
CDR3aa: CSVERELKNRGSYNEQFF

abundance: -
v_gene: TRBV7-3
j_gene: TRBJ2-1
d_gene: -
CDR3nt: TGTGCCAGCAGCATACAGGGTGGTGGGCATGAGCAGTTCTTC
CDR3aa: CASSIQGGGHEQFF

abundance: -
v_gene: TRBV12-3/TRBV12-4
j_gene: TRBJ1-1
d_gene: -
CDR3nt: TGTGCCAGCAGCCGGGGGGGAGGCACTGAAGCTTTCTTT
CDR3aa: CASSRGGGTEAFF

abundance: -
v_gene: TRBV7-8
j_gene: TRBJ2-7
d_gene: -
CDR3nt: TGTGCCAGCGGCCTAGCCATCTACGAGCAGTACTTC
CDR3aa: CASGLAIYEQYF

abundance: -
v_gene: TRBV6-5
j_gene: TRBJ1-5
d_gene: -
CDR3nt: TGTGCCGGAGGGGTGAATAGCAATCAGCCCCAGCATTTT
CDR3aa: CAGGVNSNQPQHF

abundance: -
v_gene: TRBV6-5
j_gene: TRBJ1-2
d_gene: TRBD1
CDR3nt: TGTGCCAGCAGTTACAGGGGACAGGGTCATGGCTACACCTTC
CDR3aa: CASSYRGQGHGYTF

abundance: -
v_gene: TRBV27
j_gene: TRBJ1-1
d_gene: TRBD1
CDR3nt: TGTGCCAGCCGAACAGGGGGTTCTATAAACACTGAAGCTTTCTTT
CDR3aa: CASRTGGSINTEAFF

abundance: few
v_gene: TRBV5-1
j_gene: TRBJ1-2
d_gene: TRBD1
CDR3nt: TGCGCCAGCAGCTTTGGGGACAGGGTCTATGGCTACACCTTC
CDR3aa: CASSFGDRVYGYTF

abundance: -
v_gene: TRBV5-5
j_gene: TRBJ2-3
d_gene: TRBD2
CDR3nt: TGTGCCAGCAGCAGAAGCTTAATAGCGGGGGCCTCCAACACAGATACGCAGTATTTT
CDR3aa: CASSRSLIAGASNTDTQYF

abundance: few
v_gene: TRBV10-1
j_gene: TRBJ1-5
d_gene: TRBD1
CDR3nt: TGCGCCAGCAGCGGGACAGACGGCTGGCCCCAGCATTTT
CDR3aa: CASSGTDGWPQHF

abundance: once
v_gene: TRBV19
j_gene: TRBJ2-7
d_gene: TRBD1
CDR3nt: TGTGCCAGTAGTCCCTCGACAGGGGGCGCCGGGAAGTACTTC
CDR3aa: CASSPSTGGAGKYF

abundance: -
v_gene: TRBV6-5
j_gene: TRBJ2-7
d_gene: TRBD1
CDR3nt: TGTGCCAGCAGCATACAGGGGGCTCGGAACGAGCAGTACTTC
CDR3aa: CASSIQGARNEQYF

abundance: -
v_gene: TRBV10-1
j_gene: TRBJ1-4
d_gene: TRBD1
CDR3nt: TGCGCCAGCAGTGAACAGGGGGCGACTAATGAAAAACTGTTTTTT
CDR3aa: CASSEQGATNEKLFF

abundance: -
v_gene: TRBV7-2
j_gene: TRBJ2-7
d_gene: TRBD1
CDR3nt: TGTGCCAGCAGACGACAGGGCCTCGGCTCCTACGAGCAGTACTTC
CDR3aa: CASRRQGLGSYEQYF

abundance: -
v_gene: TRBV12-3/TRBV12-4
j_gene: TRBJ1-5
d_gene: TRBD1
CDR3nt: TGTGCCAGCAGCTGGGGACAGCAGCCCCAGCATTTT
CDR3aa: CASSWGQQPQHF

abundance: -
v_gene: TRBV3-1/TRBV3-2
j_gene: TRBJ1-5
d_gene: -
CDR3nt: TGTGCCAGCAGCCAAGATCGAGCTAGCAATCAGCCCCAGCATTTT
CDR3aa: CASSQDRASNQPQHF

abundance: -
v_gene: TRBV29-1
j_gene: TRBJ1-5
d_gene: -
CDR3nt: TGCAGCGTTAGCGGAGGCGGGAATCAGCCCCAGCATTTT
CDR3aa: CSVSGGGNQPQHF

abundance: -
v_gene: TRBV7-7
j_gene: TRBJ2-5
d_gene: -
CDR3nt: TGTGCCAGCAGCTTAGACGGCCAAGAGACCCAGTACTTC
CDR3aa: CASSLDGQETQYF

abundance: -
v_gene: TRBV5-1
j_gene: TRBJ1-2
d_gene: -
CDR3nt: TGCGCCACCTCCATGGCGGGTGACAACTATGGCTACACCTTC
CDR3aa: CATSMAGDNYGYTF

abundance: -
v_gene: TRBV3-1/TRBV3-2
j_gene: TRBJ2-7
d_gene: TRBD1
CDR3nt: TGTGCCAGCAGCCAAGCAACAGGGGTCGACGAGCAGTACTTC
CDR3aa: CASSQATGVDEQYF

abundance: once
v_gene: TRBV7-6
j_gene: TRBJ2-7
d_gene: TRBD2
CDR3nt: TGTGCCAGCAGCCTCCCTGGGGGGGAGGACGTCTCCTACGAGCAGTACTTC
CDR3aa: CASSLPGGEDVSYEQYF

abundance: once
v_gene: TRBV6-5
j_gene: TRBJ2-2
d_gene: TRBD1
CDR3nt: TGTGCCAGCAGGAAGACAGGGAAAACCGGGGAGCTGTTTTTT
CDR3aa: CASRKTGKTGELFF

abundance: -
v_gene: TRBV7-2
j_gene: TRBJ2-4
d_gene: TRBD2
CDR3nt: TGTGCCAGCAGCTTAGCTTCTAGCGGGAGTTGGGAAAACATTCAGTACTTC
CDR3aa: CASSLASSGSWENIQYF

abundance: -
v_gene: TRBV27
j_gene: TRBJ2-5
d_gene: TRBD1
CDR3nt: TGTGCCAGCGGACAGGACAGGGGAGAGACCCAGTACTTC
CDR3aa: CASGQDRGETQYF

abundance: -
v_gene: TRBV3-1/TRBV3-2
j_gene: TRBJ2-7
d_gene: TRBD1
CDR3nt: TGTGCCAGCAGCCACGGACAGGGCCACGAGCAGTACTTC
CDR3aa: CASSHGQGHEQYF

abundance: -
v_gene: TRBV27
j_gene: TRBJ1-1
d_gene: -
CDR3nt: TGTGCCAGCAGTTTATCTATGAACACTGAAGCTTTCTTT
CDR3aa: CASSLSMNTEAFF

abundance: -
v_gene: TRBV5-1
j_gene: TRBJ1-1
d_gene: -
CDR3nt: TGCGCCAGCAGCCGGGGGACCCCTGCGTTGAACACTGAAGCTTTCTTT
CDR3aa: CASSRGTPALNTEAFF

abundance: -
v_gene: TRBV14
j_gene: TRBJ2-1
d_gene: TRBD2
CDR3nt: TGTGCCAGCAGCCCTCTACTAGCGGCGGGGGAAAATGAGCAGTTCTTC
CDR3aa: CASSPLLAAGENEQFF

abundance: -
v_gene: TRBV7-2
j_gene: TRBJ2-2
d_gene: TRBD1
CDR3nt: TGTGCCAGCAGCTTAGATGCAGGGGGCTCCCTTATCGGGGAGCTGTTTTTT
CDR3aa: CASSLDAGGSLIGELFF

abundance: -
v_gene: TRBV5-1
j_gene: TRBJ2-7
d_gene: TRBD2
CDR3nt: TGCGCCAGCAGCACCCTAGCGGGAGAACACGTGGGGCAGTACTTC
CDR3aa: CASSTLAGEHVGQYF

abundance: -
v_gene: TRBV12-5
j_gene: TRBJ2-5
d_gene: TRBD2
CDR3nt: TGTGCTAGTGGTTTGTCAGCCGGGACTAGCGGGGTGACCCAGTACTTC
CDR3aa: CASGLSAGTSGVTQYF

abundance: -
v_gene: TRBV6-1
j_gene: TRBJ1-5
d_gene: -
CDR3nt: TGTGCCAGCAGTGAGGGGGGGTACAATCGTCCCCAGCATTTT
CDR3aa: CASSEGGYNRPQHF

abundance: -
v_gene: TRBV6-5
j_gene: TRBJ2-3
d_gene: TRBD1
CDR3nt: TGTGCCAGCAGTTACGGGACAGGGCTCACAGATACGCAGTATTTT
CDR3aa: CASSYGTGLTDTQYF

abundance: once
v_gene: TRBV7-2
j_gene: TRBJ1-5
d_gene: -
CDR3nt: TGTGCCAGCAGCTTAGGATGGGGGGATCAGCCCCAGCATTTT
CDR3aa: CASSLGWGDQPQHF

abundance: -
v_gene: TRBV5-1
j_gene: TRBJ1-6
d_gene: TRBD1
CDR3nt: TGCGCCAGCAGCACAAGACAGGGGAAGGATTCACCCCTCCACTTT
CDR3aa: CASSTRQGKDSPLHF

abundance: -
v_gene: TRBV28
j_gene: TRBJ2-5
d_gene: -
CDR3nt: TGTGCCAGCAGTAGGTTGGTACCGGGGTCCCAAGAGACCCAGTACTTC
CDR3aa: CASSRLVPGSQETQYF